Listed below are T cell receptor beta chains from one sample, sequenced in a study of blood T cell repertoires in COVID-19. The data were produced by immunoSEQ multiplex PCR, yet TCRdb's version contains in-frame clones alone and is incomplete. The sample includes some 67,000 clones, 90% seen only once; the top ten take just over 5%. The sample comprised peripheral blood. The receptors originated from a woman aged 18-29 years with acute or convalescent COVID-19. The CDR3 runs from the conserved cysteine through the conserved F or W. A D gene is named only where the DNA matches it firmly. A clone size is listed for some rows: how often the clone was seen (once, few, many), or a class if it is expanded.

v_call	j_call	clone_size	d_call	cdr3_aa	cdr3_nt
TRBV6-5	TRBJ1-1	NA	NA	CASRNRAGTEAFF	TGTGCCAGCAGAAACAGGGCCGGCACTGAAGCTTTCTTT
TRBV18	TRBJ2-3	once	TRBD1	CASSLEPDREDTQYF	TGTGCCAGCTCACTTGAGCCGGACAGGGAGGATACGCAGTATTTT
TRBV5-6	TRBJ2-7	NA	NA	CASSRRMEQYF	TGTGCCAGCAGCCGGAGGATGGAGCAGTACTTC
TRBV7-8	TRBJ1-5	NA	NA	CASSRTELPNQPQHF	TGTGCCAGCAGCAGGACAGAACTACCCAATCAGCCCCAGCATTTT
TRBV14	TRBJ2-1	NA	TRBD1	CASSRGTGYNEQFF	TGTGCCAGCAGCCGGGGGACAGGCTACAATGAGCAGTTCTTC
TRBV2	TRBJ2-7	once	TRBD1	CASSHRDRAHEQYF	TGTGCCAGCAGTCATCGGGACAGGGCGCACGAGCAGTACTTC
TRBV7-8	TRBJ2-7	once	NA	CASSSTGRGYEQYF	TGTGCCAGCAGCTCAACGGGCCGGGGTTACGAGCAGTACTTC
TRBV6-2/TRBV6-3	TRBJ2-3	NA	NA	CASSSSTDTQYF	TGTGCCAGCAGTTCTAGCACAGATACGCAGTATTTT
TRBV7-9	TRBJ2-3	NA	TRBD2	CASSLSGPPDTQYF	TGTGCCAGCAGCCTTAGCGGGCCCCCAGATACGCAGTATTTT
TRBV5-1	TRBJ2-3	NA	NA	CASSLGEAPSTDTQYF	TGCGCCAGCAGCTTGGGGGAGGCGCCTAGCACAGATACGCAGTATTTT
TRBV5-5	TRBJ1-6	NA	NA	CASSFRDTVNSPLHF	TGTGCCAGCAGCTTCCGGGACACAGTGAATTCACCCCTCCACTTT
TRBV12-3/TRBV12-4	TRBJ2-7	NA	NA	CASSQASYGEQYF	TGTGCCAGCAGCCAGGCCAGTTACGGTGAGCAGTACTTC
TRBV7-2	TRBJ2-3	NA	NA	CASSVVGLATDTQYF	TGTGCCAGCAGCGTAGTCGGGCTAGCAACAGATACGCAGTATTTT
TRBV28	TRBJ2-1	NA	NA	CASSLLFSGGPYNEQFF	TGTGCCAGCAGTTTACTTTTTTCAGGGGGGCCTTACAATGAGCAGTTCTTC